The 25 T cell receptor beta chains below were found in one sample sequenced in a study of early T cells in non-severe SARS-CoV-2 infection. TCRdb recomputed calls from the 5' RACE reads with MiXCR, one row per CDR3 protein. The table lists 97,000 or so distinct CDR3 sequences, 11% of them singletons. This sample comprised whole blood, obtained at baseline. These receptors came from an adult who was a healthcare worker with PCR-confirmed SARS-CoV-2 infection or an uninfected control (not recorded which).

This clonotype was found a few times. V usage is TRBV9 and J usage is TRBJ2-3; 12 bases are a match to TRBD1. Per germline, CDR1 SGDLS and CDR2 YYNGEE. Germline trimming cut 2 bases from V and 3 bases from J; bases unmatched to any gene: 7. The CDR3 has 17 residues. Here the CDR3 reads CASSVLPGQGATDTQYF. The CDR3 DNA is TGTGCCAGCAGCGTCCTTCCGGGACAGGGGGCGACAGATACGCAGTATTTT. Together with reference TRBV9 and TRBJ2-3, the CDR3 gives the full variable domain: DSGVTQTPKHLITATGQRVTLRCSPRSGDLSVYWYQQSLDQGLQFLIQYYNGEERAKGNILERFSAQQFPDLHSELNLSSLELGDSALYFCASSVLPGQGATDTQYFGPGTRLTVL.

Many counts were recorded for this clonotype. The chain uses TRBV6-5 and TRBJ2-1, with 12 bases lining up with TRBD1. The CDR3 totals 14 residues. Germline V gives CDR1 MNHEY, CDR2 SVGAGI. V lost 7 bases and J lost 9; bases outside the gene matches: 7. CDR3 protein: CASNQGQGASEQFF. In DNA, the CDR3 is TGTGCCAGCAATCAGGGACAGGGGGCGAGTGAGCAGTTCTTC.

This clonotype occurred a few times. The chain recombines TRBV20-1 with TRBJ2-7; D not certain. CDR3 length: 14 amino acids. V was cut by 0 bases and J by 1 base, with 10 bases left in between. Germline loops: CDR1 DFQATT, CDR2 SNEGSKA (reference sequence). In nucleotides, the CDR3 is TGCAGTGCTAGAGACTCGTTCGTGTCCTACGAGCAGTACTTC. Amino acid sequence: CSARDSFVSYEQYF.

J is TRBJ2-3 and V is TRBV29-1, with 14 nucleotides matching TRBD2. This CDR3 spans 14 amino acids. V gave up 6 bases and J gave up 5 bases; unmatched junction bases: 4. The germline CDR1 and CDR2 sequences are SQVTM and ANQGSEA. The CDR3 DNA follows: TGCAGCGTCGGACTAGCGGGAGGATTAGATACGCAGTATTTT. Protein sequence: CSVGLAGGLDTQYF.

The V call is TRBV4-1, the J call TRBJ2-7; D remains unclear. Trimming took off 4 bases at V and 0 bases at J, with 10 bases between the two ends. Germline CDR1 and CDR2: MGHRA and YSYEKL. This CDR3 region has 14 residues. CDR3 nucleotide sequence: TGCGCCAGCAGCCCGCTATATAGCTCCTACGAGCAGTACTTC. Amino acids: CASSPLYSSYEQYF.

This clonotype was picked up a small number of times. The rearrangement uses TRBV5-1 and TRBJ1-4; TRBD1 is a possible D gene (5 bases). This CDR3 is built from 14 residues. V lost 2 bases to trimming and J lost 6 bases, with 11 bases between them. From germline, CDR1 is SGHRS and CDR2 YFSETQ. The CDR3 DNA is TGCGCCAGCAGCTTATCAGGGACCGATGAAAAACTGTTTTTT. It yields the protein CASSLSGTDEKLFF.

This clonotype was observed a few times. The chain joins TRBV20-1 to TRBJ1-2; 7 nucleotides agree with TRBD1. The J segment lost 4 bases and the V segment lost 6 bases, leaving 14 bases of the junction unmatched. Germline CDR1 and CDR2: DFQATT and SNEGSKA (reference sequence). The CDR3 sequence is 15 residues long. The CDR3 sequence: CSAPSVGQSSYGYTF. For the CDR3, the DNA is TGCAGTGCCCCCTCGGTGGGACAGTCCTCCTATGGCTACACCTTC.

The V gene is TRBV12-3 or TRBV12-4, the J gene TRBJ2-1; 11 bases are a match to TRBD2. The J segment lost 7 bases and the V segment lost 6 bases, leaving 11 bases of the junction unmatched. This CDR3 is 16 amino acids long. As DNA, the CDR3 is TGTGCCAGCAGGCGTAGCGGGAGGGCCTTCTGGAATGAGCAGTTCTTC. This codes for CASRRSGRAFWNEQFF.

This clonotype was seen repeatedly, ten times or more. The chain uses TRBV29-1 and TRBJ2-1; D ambiguous. The CDR3 is made up of 14 amino acids. CDR1 SQVTM and CDR2 ANQGSEA come from the germline V gene. V was pared by 4 bases and J by 9 bases, with 19 bases between. The CDR3 spells CSVVLAPTWGEQFF. CDR3 DNA: TGCAGCGTTGTATTAGCACCCACGTGGGGTGAGCAGTTCTTC.

The chain couples TRBV7-9 to TRBJ2-1, with TRBD2 identical over 8 bases. Germline V gene lookup returns CDR1 SEHNR and CDR2 FQNEAQ (reference sequence). After removal of 0 bases from V and 5 bases from J, the junction contained 6 bases not matched to a gene. CDR3 length: 16 residues. The CDR3 loop is CASSLAAGAGNNEQFF. Written as DNA, the CDR3 is TGTGCCAGCAGCTTAGCAGCGGGAGCCGGGAACAATGAGCAGTTCTTC.

The chain recombines TRBV6-6 with TRBJ2-3; tentative D call: TRBD2 (5 bases). In germline, CDR1 is MNHNY, CDR2 SVGAGI (reference sequence). V shed 5 bases and J shed 9 bases, with 30 bases lying between them. The CDR3 is 18 amino acids. The CDR3 is CASSTPRGSVHTHTTQYF. In DNA, the CDR3 is TGTGCCAGCAGTACCCCACGTGGTAGCGTCCACACACACACAACGCAGTATTTT.

The J gene is TRBJ2-7, the V gene TRBV20-1; 10 bases fit TRBD1. Germline V gives CDR1 DFQATT, CDR2 SNEGSKA (reference sequence). After removal of 6 bases from V and 2 bases from J, the junction contained 4 bases not matched to a gene. CDR3 length equals 13 residues. The CDR3 protein is CSAGQGNAYEQYF. The DNA of the CDR3 is TGCAGTGCGGGACAGGGGAATGCCTACGAGCAGTACTTC.

The genes are TRBV7-2 and TRBJ2-1; 10 nucleotides agree with TRBD2. Germline-derived CDR1 and CDR2 are SGHTA and FQGNSA. The CDR3 has 16 amino acids. V was clipped by 1 base and J by 6 bases; unmatched bases: 6. In DNA form, the CDR3 reads TGTGCCAGCAGCTTAGTAAGGGTAGCGGGAGGCAATGAGCAGTTCTTC. It encodes CASSLVRVAGGNEQFF.

The chain recombines TRBV4-3 with TRBJ2-2; tentatively, D is TRBD2 (5 bases). Looked up from germline, CDR1 is LGHNA and CDR2 is YSLEER. This CDR3 has 14 residues. V was trimmed by 0 bases and J by 6 bases, leaving 8 bases between them. The DNA for the CDR3 is TGCGCCAGCAGCCAAGATTGGGGAGCCGGGGAGCTGTTTTTT. Amino acids: CASSQDWGAGELFF.

This clonotype has a count of ten or more. Here the CDR3 reads CASSLEGSGANVLTF. CDR3 sequence (DNA): TGTGCCAGCAGTCTTGAAGGGAGCGGGGCCAACGTCCTGACTTTC. The chain carries TRBV2 and TRBJ2-6, with a weak D call TRBD2 (5 bases). Germline loops: CDR1 SNHLY, CDR2 FYNNEI. The V end was cut by 5 bases, the J end by 4 bases, with 12 bases between. The CDR3 runs to 15 residues.

V usage is TRBV10-3 and J usage is TRBJ2-7; TRBD2 agrees at 11 bases. Germline lookup yields CDR1 ENHRY and CDR2 SYGVKD. CDR3 size: 16 residues. V was pared by 4 bases and J by 2 bases, with 7 bases of the junction left unmatched. This CDR3 reads CAISGGTSGLPYEQYF. CDR3 nucleotides: TGTGCCATCAGTGGTGGGACTAGCGGACTCCCCTACGAGCAGTACTTC.

This clonotype was picked up a small number of times. The chain employs TRBV7-6 and TRBJ2-7; 8 bases line up with TRBD2. The J segment lost 7 bases and the V segment lost 2 bases, leaving 10 bases of the junction unmatched. CDR3 size: 15 residues. Germline loops: CDR1 SGHVS, CDR2 FNYEAQ. The CDR3, as DNA: TGTGCCAGCAGCTTAAACGCGCGGGAGGCGGGGGAGCAGTACTTC. It yields the protein CASSLNAREAGEQYF.

This clonotype was found many times. The rearrangement links TRBV7-2 to TRBJ2-3; D possibly corresponds to TRBD2 (6 bases). In germline, CDR1 is SGHTA, CDR2 FQGNSA. The CDR3 runs 15 residues. Trimming took 0 bases from V and 3 from J, leaving 10 bases between them. The CDR3 DNA follows: TGTGCCAGCAGCTTAGCCGGGAGTGTGACAGATACGCAGTATTTT. Translated: CASSLAGSVTDTQYF.

This clonotype was detected a few times. V is TRBV21-1 and J is TRBJ2-3. TRBV21-1 is annotated as a pseudogene. The CDR3 sequence is 13 residues long. In DNA form, the CDR3 reads TGTGCCACCACAGATGATTGGGGAGATACGCAGTATTTT. Translation: CATTDDWGDTQYF.

The genes are TRBV29-1 and TRBJ2-3, with D maybe TRBD1 (5 bases). This CDR3 is 13 amino acids long. Germline V gene data show CDR1 as SQVTM and CDR2 as ANQGSEA. Trimming pared 1 base from V and 6 bases from J, leaving 11 bases between. CDR3 in DNA: TGCAGCGTTGAAGGTACAGGCAGGGATACGCAGTATTTT. Amino acids: CSVEGTGRDTQYF.

Ten or more counts support this clonotype. V and J are TRBV12-3 or TRBV12-4 and TRBJ2-2; tentative D call: TRBD2 (5 bases). Between the trimmed V and J ends, which lost 7 bases and 7 bases, there was a span of 25 bases. The CDR3 runs to 17 residues. CDR3 DNA: TGTGCCAGCAACCGGGGAAGGAACCCAAGAGGGAACGGGGAGCTGTTTTTT. Its protein product is CASNRGRNPRGNGELFF.

This clonotype has only a few counts. For the CDR3, the DNA is TGTGCCAGCAGTAAGACAGGGGGCCCCTCTGGAAACACCATATATTTT. It yields the protein CASSKTGGPSGNTIYF. This chain links TRBV27 with TRBJ1-3; 10 nucleotides align to TRBD1. The CDR3 has 16 amino acids. With V trimmed by 5 bases and J by 0 bases, 4 bases remained unmatched. Germline values: CDR1 MNHEY, CDR2 SMNVEV (reference sequence).

J is TRBJ1-1 and V is TRBV10-2, with 8 bases that match TRBD1. Germline V lookup: CDR1 WSHSY, CDR2 SAAADI. This CDR3 has 12 amino acids. V lost 8 bases, J lost 6 bases, and 5 bases stayed unmatched. In nucleotides, the CDR3 is TGCGCCAGCCGGGACAGGCCAGCTGAAGCTTTCTTT. Its translation is CASRDRPAEAFF.

This clonotype was counted between two and nine times. CDR3 nucleotides: TGTGCCAGCAGCCCCGGACAGGGAAGGGGTCTAACTGAAGCTTTCTTT. Translated, it gives CASSPGQGRGLTEAFF. The chain uses TRBV5-6 and TRBJ1-1; 8 bases agree with TRBD1. CDR3 length: 16 amino acids. V dropped 4 bases and J dropped 5; count of bases not matched to a gene: 13. CDR1 and CDR2 from the germline V gene are SGHDT and YYEEEE.

The V call is TRBV20-1, the J call TRBJ2-1; the match to TRBD2 covers 7 bases. Per the germline V gene, CDR1 is DFQATT and CDR2 is SNEGSKA (reference sequence). The CDR3 spans 11 residues. CDR3 bases: TGCACTGCGGGGGTCCTCAATGAGCAGTTCTTC. Translation gives CTAGVLNEQFF.